This is a list of T cell receptor beta chains from one sample in a study of long-term antiretroviral therapy in people with HIV. The assay was immunoSEQ multiplex PCR, and TCRdb's table has in-frame clones only and misses some. The table includes about 18,000 clones, 70% to 90% detected once. The material was unsorted PBMCs, obtained 0.6 years after starting antiretroviral therapy. Source of these receptors: a woman between 18 and 29 years old with HIV. The CDR3 runs from the conserved cysteine through the conserved F or W. D genes are given only for firm matches. Clone size appears in some rows only: once, few, many, or a class for an expanded clone.

CDR3 protein: CASSPVFGAKGELFF
CDR3 DNA: TGTGCCAGCTCACCGGTATTCGGCGCGAAAGGGGAGCTGTTTTTT
J gene: TRBJ2-2
clone size: once
V gene: TRBV18
D gene: NA

CDR3 protein: CASSPGLAGSSYEQYF
CDR3 DNA: TGTGCCAGCTCACCAGGGCTAGCGGGAAGCTCCTACGAGCAGTACTTC
J gene: TRBJ2-7
clone size: NA
V gene: TRBV18
D gene: TRBD2

CDR3 protein: CASSQETGPPYEQYF
CDR3 DNA: TGCGCCAGCAGCCAAGAAACAGGGCCCCCCTACGAGCAGTACTTC
J gene: TRBJ2-7
clone size: NA
V gene: TRBV4-1
D gene: NA

CDR3 protein: CASSLTVNYGYTF
CDR3 DNA: TGTGCCAGCAGCTTAACAGTTAACTATGGCTACACCTTC
J gene: TRBJ1-2
clone size: NA
V gene: TRBV6-5
D gene: NA

CDR3 protein: CASSQGQGHQPQHF
CDR3 DNA: TGCGCCAGCAGCCAAGGGCAGGGGCATCAGCCCCAGCATTTT
J gene: TRBJ1-5
clone size: NA
V gene: TRBV4-3
D gene: NA

CDR3 protein: CSIWTGGAAYTF
CDR3 DNA: TGCAGCATCTGGACAGGGGGCGCAGCCTACACCTTC
J gene: TRBJ1-2
clone size: NA
V gene: TRBV29-1
D gene: TRBD1

CDR3 protein: CASSFDSQTSYEQYF
CDR3 DNA: TGTGCCAGTAGTTTTGACTCCCAGACCTCCTACGAGCAGTACTTC
J gene: TRBJ2-7
clone size: once
V gene: TRBV19
D gene: NA

CDR3 protein: CASSPGTDTNSVEAFF
CDR3 DNA: TGTGCCAGCAGCCCGGGGACCGATACGAACTCAGTAGAAGCTTTCTTT
J gene: TRBJ1-1
clone size: once
V gene: TRBV27
D gene: NA

CDR3 protein: CASSAALDHEQYF
CDR3 DNA: TGTGCCAGCAGCGCCGCTCTAGACCACGAGCAGTACTTC
J gene: TRBJ2-7
clone size: NA
V gene: TRBV11-2
D gene: NA

CDR3 protein: CASSFSYTSVETQYF
CDR3 DNA: TGTGCCAGCAGCTTTTCTTACACTAGCGTCGAGACCCAGTACTTC
J gene: TRBJ2-5
clone size: NA
V gene: TRBV5-6
D gene: TRBD2

CDR3 protein: CASSTGVMNTEAFF
CDR3 DNA: TGTGCCAGCAGCACCGGAGTCATGAACACTGAAGCTTTCTTT
J gene: TRBJ1-1
clone size: NA
V gene: TRBV7-9
D gene: NA

CDR3 protein: CASRRQVSLTDTQYF
CDR3 DNA: TGTGCCAGCAGGAGACAGGTATCCCTCACAGATACGCAGTATTTT
J gene: TRBJ2-3
clone size: NA
V gene: TRBV27
D gene: NA

CDR3 protein: CASSQEPGLVLNEQFF
CDR3 DNA: TGCGCCAGCAGCCAAGAGCCGGGACTAGTTCTCAATGAGCAGTTCTTC
J gene: TRBJ2-1
clone size: NA
V gene: TRBV4-1
D gene: TRBD2

CDR3 protein: CASSLGTTDTQYF
CDR3 DNA: TGTGCCAGCAGCTTAGGAACGACAGATACGCAGTATTTT
J gene: TRBJ2-3
clone size: NA
V gene: TRBV7-8
D gene: NA

CDR3 protein: CALRGGVRNTEAFF
CDR3 DNA: TGTGCCCTCAGGGGGGGAGTGAGGAACACTGAAGCTTTCTTT
J gene: TRBJ1-1
clone size: NA
V gene: TRBV2
D gene: TRBD1

CDR3 protein: CSVSLSGETQYF
CDR3 DNA: TGCAGCGTAAGCCTTAGCGGAGAGACCCAGTACTTC
J gene: TRBJ2-5
clone size: NA
V gene: TRBV29-1
D gene: NA

CDR3 protein: CASSERGAGELFF
CDR3 DNA: TGTGCCAGCAGTGAAAGAGGGGCGGGGGAGCTGTTTTTT
J gene: TRBJ2-2
clone size: NA
V gene: TRBV6-1
D gene: NA

CDR3 protein: CASSFPTGKRNTEAFF
CDR3 DNA: TGTGCCAGCAGTTTTCCGACAGGCAAACGGAACACTGAAGCTTTCTTT
J gene: TRBJ1-1
clone size: NA
V gene: TRBV28
D gene: NA